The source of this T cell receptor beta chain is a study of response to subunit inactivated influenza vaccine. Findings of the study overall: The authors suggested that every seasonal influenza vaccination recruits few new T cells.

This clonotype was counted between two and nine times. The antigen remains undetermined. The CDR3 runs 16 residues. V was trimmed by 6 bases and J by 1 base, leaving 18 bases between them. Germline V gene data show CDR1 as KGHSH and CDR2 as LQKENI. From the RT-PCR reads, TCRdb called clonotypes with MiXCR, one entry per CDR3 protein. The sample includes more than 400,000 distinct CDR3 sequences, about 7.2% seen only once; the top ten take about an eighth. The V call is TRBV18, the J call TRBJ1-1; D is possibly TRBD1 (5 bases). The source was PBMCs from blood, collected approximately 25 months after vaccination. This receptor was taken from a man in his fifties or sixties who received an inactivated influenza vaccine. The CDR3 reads CASSERWGGGNTEAFF. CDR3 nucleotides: TGTGCCAGCTCGGAAAGATGGGGTGGGGGGAACACTGAAGCTTTCTTT.